Listed below are T cell receptor beta chains from one sample, sequenced in a study of molecular identifiers for immune sequencing clone quantification. TCRdb independently ran MiXCR on the PCR reads; one entry per CDR3 protein. The data hold about 640,000 distinct CDR3 sequences, with 15% to 20% observed a single time. Sequencing was performed on naive CD8+ T cells from blood, with Jurkat cell RNA spiked in. The receptors stem from a human donor in good health. Some libraries in this study had Jurkat cell RNA spiked in. The CDR3 runs from the conserved cysteine through the conserved F or W. D genes are given only for firm matches. Expanded clones get a size class; other rows say once, few or many, or leave the size out.

j_gene	abundance	len	d_gene	v_gene	CDR3aa	CDR3nt
TRBJ2-3	NA	13	NA	TRBV6-5	CARAKNLLDTQYF	TGTGCCAGGGCCAAGAACCTGTTAGATACGCAGTATTTT
TRBJ2-3	many	14	TRBD1	TRBV12-3/TRBV12-4	CASGDRAREDTQYF	TGTGCCAGCGGGGACAGGGCCCGGGAAGATACGCAGTATTTT
TRBJ2-2	once	16	NA	TRBV27	CASSLQGSWDTGEPFF	TGTGCCAGCAGTTTACAGGGTTCGTGGGACACCGGGGAGCCGTTTTTT
TRBJ2-7	many	16	TRBD2	TRBV5-5	CASSLHGGGPAYEQYF	TGTGCCAGCAGCTTGCACGGGGGGGGCCCCGCCTACGAGCAGTACTTC
TRBJ1-1	many	13	NA	TRBV10-3	CAISVFMNTEAFF	TGTGCCATCAGCGTTTTTATGAACACTGAAGCTTTCTTT
TRBJ1-5	NA	17	TRBD1	TRBV6-5	CASRYRPTGNQLQPQHF	TGTGCCAGCAGGTACCGCCCGACAGGGAACCAACTCCAGCCCCAGCATTTT
TRBJ2-5	NA	16	TRBD2	TRBV19	CASSILVSGEQETQYF	TGTGCCAGTAGTATATTGGTTAGCGGGGAACAAGAGACCCAGTACTTC
TRBJ1-1	many	13	NA	TRBV5-6	CASSLGTYTEAFF	TGTGCCAGCAGCTTGGGGACGTACACTGAAGCTTTCTTT
TRBJ2-2	NA	17	NA	TRBV7-9	CASSLALRHINTGELFF	TGTGCCAGCAGCTTGGCGTTGCGCCATATTAACACCGGGGAGCTGTTTTTT
TRBJ2-2	NA	15	TRBD1	TRBV9	CASSVGTGFAGELFF	TGTGCCAGCAGCGTAGGGACAGGGTTTGCCGGGGAGCTGTTTTTT
TRBJ1-5	many	14	NA	TRBV30	CAWSERRGGQPQHF	TGTGCCTGGAGTGAGCGCAGAGGGGGTCAGCCCCAGCATTTT
TRBJ1-5	many	13	NA	TRBV5-6	CASSLSGEEPQHF	TGTGCCAGCAGCTTGTCGGGGGAGGAGCCCCAGCATTTT
TRBJ2-1	many	14	NA	TRBV5-4	CASSSRDSYNEQFF	TGTGCCAGCAGCTCCCGGGACTCCTACAATGAGCAGTTCTTC
TRBJ1-1	many	14	NA	TRBV4-3	CASSQGGVGTEAFF	TGCGCCAGCAGCCAAGGGGGGGTTGGAACTGAAGCTTTCTTT
TRBJ2-3	many	17	NA	TRBV7-9	CASSRGNGGPSEDTQYF	TGTGCCAGCAGCAGGGGAAATGGCGGGCCTAGTGAAGATACGCAGTATTTT
TRBJ1-2	many	12	NA	TRBV9	CASNARLTGYTF	TGTGCCAGCAACGCTCGTTTAACTGGCTACACCTTC
TRBJ2-1	NA	15	NA	TRBV27	CASSSFSGFYNEQFF	TGTGCCAGCAGTTCCTTCAGCGGATTCTACAATGAGCAGTTCTTC
TRBJ1-1	NA	14	NA	TRBV30	CAWSVTLETTEAFF	TGTGCCTGGAGTGTGACACTGGAAACCACTGAAGCTTTCTTT
TRBJ1-5	many	14	NA	TRBV4-1	CASSQDDLGQPQHF	TGCGCCAGCAGCCAAGATGATTTGGGGCAGCCCCAGCATTTT
TRBJ1-3	few	14	NA	TRBV28	CASSFRGEGNTIYF	TGTGCCAGCAGTTTTCGCGGGGAGGGAAACACCATATATTTT
TRBJ2-7	many	16	TRBD2	TRBV6-2/TRBV6-3	CASSYTGLADPYEQYF	TGTGCCAGCAGTTACACCGGACTAGCGGACCCCTACGAGCAGTACTTC
TRBJ2-5	NA	15	TRBD2	TRBV27	CASKLAGGTPETQYF	TGTGCCAGCAAATTAGCGGGGGGCACCCCGGAGACCCAGTACTTC
TRBJ1-5	many	18	TRBD1	TRBV12-3/TRBV12-4	CASSSLTGKLYSNQPQHF	TGTGCCAGCAGCTCTTTGACAGGGAAGCTCTATAGCAATCAGCCCCAGCATTTT
TRBJ2-3	few	15	NA	TRBV27	CASSHQRTSTDTQYF	TGTGCCAGCAGTCACCAAAGAACTAGCACAGATACGCAGTATTTT
TRBJ2-5	many	15	NA	TRBV7-9	CASSSATGTQETQYF	TGTGCCAGCAGCTCCGCCACCGGGACCCAAGAGACCCAGTACTTC
TRBJ2-2	few	17	TRBD2	TRBV4-3	CASSPKSAGKNTGELFF	TGCGCCAGCAGCCCAAAGTCAGCGGGAAAGAACACCGGGGAGCTGTTTTTT
TRBJ2-7	NA	14	NA	TRBV10-3	CAISEAGETHEQYF	TGTGCCATCAGTGAGGCCGGGGAAACCCACGAGCAGTACTTC
TRBJ1-1	few	13	NA	TRBV7-9	CASSPYSNTEAFF	TGTGCCAGCAGCCCCTACTCGAACACTGAAGCTTTCTTT